This T cell receptor beta chain was recorded in a study of shared clonotypes between healthy human individuals. The assay was immunoSEQ multiplex PCR, and TCRdb's table has in-frame clones only and misses some. The sample records around 940,000 clones, over 75% being singletons. Worth noting for this clone: Other DNA sequences in the same sample also yield this CDR3.

The germline V and J ends were trimmed by 6 bases and 0 bases, with 7 bases remaining between them. The CDR3 spans 13 residues. In germline, CDR1 is MNHNS, CDR2 SASEGT. The sample consisted of memory CD4+ T cells sorted from blood. Indicated subset: CD45RA-negative fraction. The TCR was taken from a man between 18 and 29 years old in good health. This sequence joins TRBV6-1 and TRBJ2-3; D remains ambiguous. CDR3 DNA sequence: TGTGCCAGCAGCGACCCTAGCACAGATACGCAGTATTTT. Protein sequence: CASSDPSTDTQYF.